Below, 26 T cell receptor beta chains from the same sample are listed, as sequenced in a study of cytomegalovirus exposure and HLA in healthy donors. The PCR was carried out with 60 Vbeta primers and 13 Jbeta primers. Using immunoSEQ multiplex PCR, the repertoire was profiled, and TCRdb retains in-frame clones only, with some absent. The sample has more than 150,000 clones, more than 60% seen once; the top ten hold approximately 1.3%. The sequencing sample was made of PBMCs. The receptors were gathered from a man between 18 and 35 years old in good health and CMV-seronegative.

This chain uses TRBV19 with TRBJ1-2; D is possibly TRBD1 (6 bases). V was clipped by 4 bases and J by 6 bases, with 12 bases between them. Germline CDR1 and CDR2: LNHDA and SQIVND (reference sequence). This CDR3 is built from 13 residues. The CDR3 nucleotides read TGTGCCAGTAGTAATCAGGGGATCCATGGCTACACCTTC. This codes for CASSNQGIHGYTF.

The CDR3 DNA follows: TGTGCCAGCAGCCCAGGCGGGCCCTCCTACGAGCAGTACTTC. It codes for CASSPGGPSYEQYF. The chain uses TRBV7-9 and TRBJ2-7, with D perhaps matching TRBD2 (5 bases). Germline CDR1 SEHNR, CDR2 FQNEAQ (reference sequence). Trimming cost V 5 bases and J 0 bases, with 11 bases left between them. The CDR3 runs to 14 residues.

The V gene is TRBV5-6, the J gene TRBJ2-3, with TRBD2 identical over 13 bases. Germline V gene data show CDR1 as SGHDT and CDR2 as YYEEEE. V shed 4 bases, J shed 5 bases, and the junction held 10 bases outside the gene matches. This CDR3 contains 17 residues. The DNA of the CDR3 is TGTGCCAGCAGCGTGCTATGGGGACTAGCGGGGAGAGATACGCAGTATTTT. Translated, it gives CASSVLWGLAGRDTQYF.

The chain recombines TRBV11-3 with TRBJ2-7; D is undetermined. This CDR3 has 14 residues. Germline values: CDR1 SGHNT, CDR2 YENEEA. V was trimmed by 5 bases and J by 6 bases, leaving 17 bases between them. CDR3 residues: CASSPSPGRGEQYF. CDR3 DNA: TGTGCCAGCAGCCCCTCACCCGGTCGCGGCGAGCAGTACTTC.

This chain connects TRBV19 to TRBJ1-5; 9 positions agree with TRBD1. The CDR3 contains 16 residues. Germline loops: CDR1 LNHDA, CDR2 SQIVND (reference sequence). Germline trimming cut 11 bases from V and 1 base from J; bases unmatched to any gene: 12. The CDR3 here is CACGTGYFLSNQPQHF. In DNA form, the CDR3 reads TGTGCCTGCGGGACAGGGTATTTTCTGAGCAATCAGCCCCAGCATTTT.

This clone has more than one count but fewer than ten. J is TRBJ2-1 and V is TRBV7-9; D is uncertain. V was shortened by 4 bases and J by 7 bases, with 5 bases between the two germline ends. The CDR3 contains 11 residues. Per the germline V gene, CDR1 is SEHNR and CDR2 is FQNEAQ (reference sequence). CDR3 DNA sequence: TGTGCCAGCAGCTACGAGAATGAGCAGTTCTTC. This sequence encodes CASSYENEQFF. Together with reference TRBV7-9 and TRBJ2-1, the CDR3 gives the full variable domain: DTGVSQNPRHKITKRGQNVTFRCDPISEHNRLYWYRQTLGQGPEFLTYFQNEAQLEKSRLLSDRFSAERPKGSFSTLEIQRTEQGDSAMYLCASSYENEQFFGPGTRLTVL.

The CDR3 protein is CASSQVAGASTDTQYF. The CDR3 DNA sequence: TGTGCCAGCAGCCAAGTGGCGGGGGCTAGCACAGATACGCAGTATTTT. This chain links TRBV4-2 with TRBJ2-3, with D possibly TRBD2 on 7 matching bases. Trimming left V 1 base short and J 0 bases short, with 11 bases between. The length of the CDR3 is 16 residues. The V gene's germline CDR1 is LGHNA and CDR2 YNFKEQ.

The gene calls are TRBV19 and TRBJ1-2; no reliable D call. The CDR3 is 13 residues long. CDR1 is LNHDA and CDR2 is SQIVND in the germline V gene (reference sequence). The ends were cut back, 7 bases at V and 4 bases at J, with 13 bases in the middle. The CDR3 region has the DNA TGTGCCAGTATCCCGGCAGGCTCCTATGGCTACACCTTC. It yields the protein CASIPAGSYGYTF.

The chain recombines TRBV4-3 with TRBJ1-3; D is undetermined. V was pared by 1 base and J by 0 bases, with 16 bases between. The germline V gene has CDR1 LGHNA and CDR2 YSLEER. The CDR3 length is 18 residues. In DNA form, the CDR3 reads TGCGCCAGCAGCCAAGTTTCCTCCACACCAATCTCTGGAAACACCATATATTTT. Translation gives CASSQVSSTPISGNTIYF.

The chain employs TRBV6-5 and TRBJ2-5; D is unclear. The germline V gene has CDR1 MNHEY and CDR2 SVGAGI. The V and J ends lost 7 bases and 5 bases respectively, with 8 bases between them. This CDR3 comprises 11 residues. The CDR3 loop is CASTERETQYF. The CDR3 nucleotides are TGTGCCAGCACCGAACGGGAGACCCAGTACTTC.

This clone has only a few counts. CDR3 loop: CASSLTGGKGYEQYF. CDR3 sequence (DNA): TGTGCCAGCAGCTTAACGGGAGGGAAAGGCTACGAGCAGTACTTC. The chain employs TRBV7-8 and TRBJ2-7; 8 positions agree with TRBD2. The CDR3 extends over 15 amino acids. Trimming at V came to 2 bases and at J to 3 bases, leaving 6 bases not matched to a gene. The germline V gene encodes CDR1 SGHVS and CDR2 FQNEAQ.

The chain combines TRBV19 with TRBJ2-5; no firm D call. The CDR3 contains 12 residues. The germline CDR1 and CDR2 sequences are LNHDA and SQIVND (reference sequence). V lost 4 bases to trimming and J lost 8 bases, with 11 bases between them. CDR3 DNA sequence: TGTGCCAGTAGTACTCCGGGTACTACCCAGTACTTC. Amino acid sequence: CASSTPGTTQYF.

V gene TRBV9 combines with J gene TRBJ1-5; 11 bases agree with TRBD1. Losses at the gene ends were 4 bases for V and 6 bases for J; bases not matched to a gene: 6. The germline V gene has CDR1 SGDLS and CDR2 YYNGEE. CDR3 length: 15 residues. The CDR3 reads CASSPRTGGIQPQHF. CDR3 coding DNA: TGTGCCAGCAGCCCTCGGACAGGGGGCATTCAGCCCCAGCATTTT.

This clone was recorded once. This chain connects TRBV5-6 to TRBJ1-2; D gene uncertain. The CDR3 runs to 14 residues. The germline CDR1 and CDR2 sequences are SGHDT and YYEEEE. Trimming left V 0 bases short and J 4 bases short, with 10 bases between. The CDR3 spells CASSLGRVLYGYTF. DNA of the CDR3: TGTGCCAGCAGCTTGGGACGGGTCCTCTATGGCTACACCTTC.

In DNA form, the CDR3 reads TGTGCCTGGAGTCTGATTTCTAGCGCCCAGTACTTC. It specifies CAWSLISSAQYF. The chain recombines TRBV30 with TRBJ2-5; D is perhaps TRBD2 (6 bases). CDR3 size: 12 residues. Per germline, CDR1 GTSNPN and CDR2 SVGIG (reference sequence). The V and J ends lost 2 bases and 9 bases respectively, with 13 bases between them.

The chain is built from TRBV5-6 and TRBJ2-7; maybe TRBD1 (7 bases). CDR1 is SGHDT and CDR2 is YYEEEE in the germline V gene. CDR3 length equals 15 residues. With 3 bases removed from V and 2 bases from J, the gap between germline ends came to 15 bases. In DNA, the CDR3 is TGTGCCAGCAGCTGGGGGGTCGGGACAGCCTACGAGCAGTACTTC. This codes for CASSWGVGTAYEQYF.

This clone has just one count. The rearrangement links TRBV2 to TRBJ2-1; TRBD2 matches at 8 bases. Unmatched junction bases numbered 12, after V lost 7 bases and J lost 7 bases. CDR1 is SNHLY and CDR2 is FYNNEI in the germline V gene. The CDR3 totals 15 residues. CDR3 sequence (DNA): TGTGCCAGCACCTTAGAAGCGGGAGTAGAAAATGAGCAGTTCTTC. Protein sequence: CASTLEAGVENEQFF.

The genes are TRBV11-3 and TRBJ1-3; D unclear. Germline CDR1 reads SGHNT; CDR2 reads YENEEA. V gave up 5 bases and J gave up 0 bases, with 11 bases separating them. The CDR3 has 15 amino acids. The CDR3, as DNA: TGTGCCAGCAGCCGTATCACAAACTCTGGAAACACCATATATTTT. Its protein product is CASSRITNSGNTIYF.

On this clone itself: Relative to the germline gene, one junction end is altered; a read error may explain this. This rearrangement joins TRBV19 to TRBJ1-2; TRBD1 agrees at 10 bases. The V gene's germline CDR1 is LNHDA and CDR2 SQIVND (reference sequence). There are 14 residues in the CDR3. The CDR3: CASSVDRGRAGYTF. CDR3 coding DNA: TGTGCCAGTAGTGTAGACAGGGGGCGGGCTGGCTACACCTTC.

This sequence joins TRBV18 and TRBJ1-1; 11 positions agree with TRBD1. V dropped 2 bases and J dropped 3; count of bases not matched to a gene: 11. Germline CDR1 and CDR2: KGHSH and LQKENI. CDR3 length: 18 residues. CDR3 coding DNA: TGTGCCAGCTCACCAAGGCGGACAGGGGGCGAAAGGGACACTGAAGCTTTCTTT. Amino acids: CASSPRRTGGERDTEAFF.

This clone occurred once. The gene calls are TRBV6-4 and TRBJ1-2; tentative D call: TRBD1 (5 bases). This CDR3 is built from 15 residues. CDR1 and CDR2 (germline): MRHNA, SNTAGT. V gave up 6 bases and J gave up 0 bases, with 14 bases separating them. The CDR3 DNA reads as TGTGCCAGCAGCGCCCTCCCGGGGGCTAACTATGGCTACACCTTC. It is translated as CASSALPGANYGYTF.

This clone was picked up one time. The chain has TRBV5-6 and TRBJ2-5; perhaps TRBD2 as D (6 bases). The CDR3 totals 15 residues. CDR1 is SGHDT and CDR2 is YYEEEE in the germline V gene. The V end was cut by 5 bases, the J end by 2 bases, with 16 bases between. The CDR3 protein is CASSAPGRGQETQYF. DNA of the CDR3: TGTGCCAGCAGTGCACCGGGCCGGGGGCAAGAGACCCAGTACTTC. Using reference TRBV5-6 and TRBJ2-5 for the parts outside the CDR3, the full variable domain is DAGVTQSPTHLIKTRGQQVTLRCSPKSGHDTVSWYQQALGQGPQFIFQYYEEEERQRGNFPDRFSGHQFPNYSSELNVNALLLGDSALYLCASSAPGRGQETQYFGPGTRLLVL.

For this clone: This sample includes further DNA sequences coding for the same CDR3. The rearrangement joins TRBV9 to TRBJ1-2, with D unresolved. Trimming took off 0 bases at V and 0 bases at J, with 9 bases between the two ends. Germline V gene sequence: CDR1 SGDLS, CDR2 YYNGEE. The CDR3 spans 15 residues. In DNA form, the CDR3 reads TGTGCCAGCAGCGTAGGGGGAGGAGCTAACTATGGCTACACCTTC. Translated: CASSVGGGANYGYTF.

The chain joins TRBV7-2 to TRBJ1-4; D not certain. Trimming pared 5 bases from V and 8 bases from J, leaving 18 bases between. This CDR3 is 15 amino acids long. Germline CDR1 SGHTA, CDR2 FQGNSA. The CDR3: CASSLPSGFREKLFF. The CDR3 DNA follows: TGTGCCAGCAGCCTACCCTCGGGGTTTAGGGAAAAACTGTTTTTT.

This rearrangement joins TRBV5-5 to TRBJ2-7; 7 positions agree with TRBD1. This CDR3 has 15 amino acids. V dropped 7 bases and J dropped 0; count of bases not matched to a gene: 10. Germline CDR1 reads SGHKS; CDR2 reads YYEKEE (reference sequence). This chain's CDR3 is CASFLQGLHSYEQYF. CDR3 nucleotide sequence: TGTGCCAGCTTTTTACAGGGGCTTCACTCCTACGAGCAGTACTTC.

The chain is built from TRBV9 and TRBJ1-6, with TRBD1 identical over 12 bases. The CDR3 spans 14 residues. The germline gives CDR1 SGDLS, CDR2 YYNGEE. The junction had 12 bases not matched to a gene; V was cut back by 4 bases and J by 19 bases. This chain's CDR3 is CASSRQGDRGQLHF. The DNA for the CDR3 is TGTGCCAGCAGCCGGCAAGGGGACAGGGGGCAGTTACACTTT.